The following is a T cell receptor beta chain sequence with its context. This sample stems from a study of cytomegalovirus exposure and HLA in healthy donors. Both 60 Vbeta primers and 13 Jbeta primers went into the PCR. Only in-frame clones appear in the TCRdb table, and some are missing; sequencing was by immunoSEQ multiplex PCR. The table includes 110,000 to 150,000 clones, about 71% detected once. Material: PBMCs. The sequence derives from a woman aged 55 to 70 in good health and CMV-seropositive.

CDR3 DNA: TGCAGCGTGACAGGAATAACTAATGAAAAACTGTTTTTT. As protein: CSVTGITNEKLFF. This rearrangement joins TRBV29-1 to TRBJ1-4; D perhaps matches TRBD1 (6 bases). This CDR3 comprises 13 residues. Germline assignment: CDR1 SQVTM and CDR2 ANQGSEA. Trimming stripped 6 bases from V and 1 base from J, with 9 bases between.